These T cell receptor beta chains were read from a single sample in a study of cytomegalovirus exposure and HLA in healthy donors. Some clones are missing from TCRdb's copy, which holds only in-frame ones; the method was immunoSEQ multiplex PCR. Found here are around 170,000 clones, about 65% of them singletons; the top ten hold about 1.6%. Source material: PBMCs. The receptor source for this set is a girl under 18 in good health and CMV-seronegative. CDR3s include the opening cysteine and the closing phenylalanine or tryptophan. D genes are given only for firm matches.

j_call,v_call,d_call,cdr3_aa
TRBJ1-6,TRBV5-4,NA,CASSPNRLSSYNSPLHF
TRBJ1-6,TRBV6-5,NA,CASSYRGEVRNSPLHF
TRBJ2-5,TRBV9,TRBD2,CASSFGLAGGGETQYF
TRBJ2-3,TRBV5-1,TRBD2,CASSPTSGGALDTQYF
TRBJ1-1,TRBV5-1,NA,CASSRGDTEAFF
TRBJ1-6,TRBV10-2,TRBD1,CASQGANSPLHF
TRBJ2-1,TRBV27,NA,CASSSGYEQFF
TRBJ2-2,TRBV6-5,TRBD2,CASSFGLAGDTGELFF
TRBJ2-3,TRBV7-9,NA,CASSLVLNTQYF
TRBJ2-2,TRBV7-9,NA,CASSLATGAGELFF
TRBJ1-5,TRBV11-2,TRBD1,CASSSSGQGRDQPQHF
TRBJ1-1,TRBV5-4,NA,CASSFPGKGRLINTEAFF
TRBJ2-1,TRBV5-8,TRBD1,CASSDWTGIHNEQFF
TRBJ1-2,TRBV13,TRBD1,CASTRQGIWYGYTF
TRBJ2-1,TRBV11-2,TRBD1,CASSPNYGDRAFNEQFF
TRBJ2-5,TRBV5-1,TRBD2,CASSDSGGAETQYF
TRBJ1-5,TRBV19,TRBD1,CASSRSDRVNQPQHF
TRBJ1-4,TRBV30,NA,CAWTDSENEKLFF
TRBJ2-7,TRBV5-6,NA,CASSLRGGGVYEQYF
TRBJ2-7,TRBV5-1,TRBD2,CASSSGGPSGGSYEQYF
TRBJ2-1,TRBV7-6,TRBD1,CASSSGQGNPFF
TRBJ2-5,TRBV5-1,NA,CASSLSETQYF
TRBJ1-2,TRBV5-1,TRBD1,CASSLQTGAINYGYTF
TRBJ1-4,TRBV27,NA,CASSLSGRVKEKLFF
TRBJ2-3,TRBV9,TRBD2,CASSLSGGNTDTQYF
TRBJ1-4,TRBV4-1,TRBD1,CASSLVAGTAVKLFF
TRBJ2-3,TRBV19,NA,CASSIQDTQYF
TRBJ1-1,TRBV6-6,NA,CASSPGYTEAFF
TRBJ2-5,TRBV27,TRBD1,CASSLDRLKTQYF
TRBJ2-7,TRBV12-5,NA,CASGLYPGVGSYEQYF
TRBJ1-1,TRBV5-1,NA,CASSLYGRGTEAFF
TRBJ1-1,TRBV2,NA,CASKDSPTWGNTEAFF
TRBJ1-3,TRBV5-4,NA,CASSLDGGRPGNTIYF
TRBJ1-2,TRBV4-1,TRBD1,CASSHPPGQGSGYTF
TRBJ2-1,TRBV2,NA,CASRDKGRVSDEQFF
TRBJ2-5,TRBV15,NA,CATSSPTLGGVGTQYF
TRBJ2-1,TRBV5-1,NA,CASSPVGGAVYNEQFF
TRBJ1-5,TRBV18,TRBD1,CASSPGTGIGQPQHF
TRBJ1-1,TRBV6-6,TRBD1,CASSRDRLNTEAFF
TRBJ2-5,TRBV2,NA,CASSGILGGHETQYF
TRBJ1-1,TRBV14,NA,CASSRRAGAGLVDTEAFF
TRBJ1-1,TRBV7-9,TRBD1,CASSSRLQGAPGEAFF
TRBJ2-2,TRBV7-3,NA,CASSLTENAGGELFF